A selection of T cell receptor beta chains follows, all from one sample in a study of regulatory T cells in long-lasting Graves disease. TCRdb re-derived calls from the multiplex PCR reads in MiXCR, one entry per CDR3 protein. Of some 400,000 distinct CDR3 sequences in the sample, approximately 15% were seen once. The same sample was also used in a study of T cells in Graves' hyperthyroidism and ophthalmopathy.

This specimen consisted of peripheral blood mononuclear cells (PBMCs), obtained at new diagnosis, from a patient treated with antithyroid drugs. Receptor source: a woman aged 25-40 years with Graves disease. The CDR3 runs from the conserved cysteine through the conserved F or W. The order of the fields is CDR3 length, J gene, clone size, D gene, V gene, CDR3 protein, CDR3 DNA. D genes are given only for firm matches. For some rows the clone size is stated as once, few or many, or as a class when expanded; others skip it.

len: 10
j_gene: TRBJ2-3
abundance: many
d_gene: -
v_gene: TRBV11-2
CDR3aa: CASRSRKQYF
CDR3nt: TGTGCCAGCAGGAGCAGAAAGCAGTATTTT

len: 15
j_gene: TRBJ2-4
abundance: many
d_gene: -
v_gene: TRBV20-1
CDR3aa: CSARPLGRAGNIQYF
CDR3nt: TGCAGTGCTAGACCCCTGGGACGAGCGGGAAACATTCAGTACTTC

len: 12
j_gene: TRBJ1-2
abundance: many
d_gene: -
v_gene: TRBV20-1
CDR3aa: CSGGLPLGGYTF
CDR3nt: TGCAGTGGGGGACTTCCCCTGGGGGGCTACACCTTC

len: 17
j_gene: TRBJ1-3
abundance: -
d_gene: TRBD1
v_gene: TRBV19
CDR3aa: CASSNARDSSSGNTIYF
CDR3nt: TGTGCCAGTAGTAACGCCCGGGACAGCAGCTCTGGAAACACCATATATTTT

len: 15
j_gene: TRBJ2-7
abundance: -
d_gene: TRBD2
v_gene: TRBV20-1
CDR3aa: CSARDRQREDYEQYF
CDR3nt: TGCAGTGCTAGAGATCGACAGCGGGAGGACTACGAGCAGTACTTC

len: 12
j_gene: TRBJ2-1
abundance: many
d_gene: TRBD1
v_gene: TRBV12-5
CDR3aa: CASVGTGGEQFF
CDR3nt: TGTGCTAGTGTCGGGACAGGGGGCGAGCAGTTCTTC

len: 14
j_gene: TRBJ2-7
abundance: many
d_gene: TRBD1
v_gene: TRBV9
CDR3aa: CASTPGQGNYEQYF
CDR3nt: TGTGCCAGCACCCCGGGACAGGGGAATTACGAGCAGTACTTC

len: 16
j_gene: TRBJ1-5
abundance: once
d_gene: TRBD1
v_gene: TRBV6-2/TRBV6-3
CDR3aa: CASRRTGGASNQPRHF
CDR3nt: TGTGCCAGCCGTCGTACAGGGGGCGCGAGCAATCAGCCCCGGCATTTT

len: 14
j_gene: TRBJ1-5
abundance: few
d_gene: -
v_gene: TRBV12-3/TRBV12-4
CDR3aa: CASSLDPGNQPQHF
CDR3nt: TGTGCCAGCAGTTTAGACCCCGGCAATCAGCCCCAGCATTTT

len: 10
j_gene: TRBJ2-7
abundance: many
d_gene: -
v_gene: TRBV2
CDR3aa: CASLLYEQYF
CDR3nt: TGTGCCAGCCTACTCTACGAGCAGTACTTC

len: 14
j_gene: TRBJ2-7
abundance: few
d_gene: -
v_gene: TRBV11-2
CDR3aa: CASSLDGGTSGQYF
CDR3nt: TGTGCCAGCAGCTTAGATGGAGGTACGTCCGGGCAGTACTTC

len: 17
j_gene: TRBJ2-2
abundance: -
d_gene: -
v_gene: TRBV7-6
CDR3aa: CASGFNPRSEGTGELFF
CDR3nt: TGTGCCAGCGGCTTCAACCCCCGTTCCGAGGGCACCGGGGAGCTGTTTTTT

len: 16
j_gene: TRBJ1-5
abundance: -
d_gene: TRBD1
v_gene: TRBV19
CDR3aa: CASSIRGRGLGQPQHF
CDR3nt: TGTGCCAGTAGTATCCGCGGCAGGGGGCTTGGTCAGCCCCAGCATTTT

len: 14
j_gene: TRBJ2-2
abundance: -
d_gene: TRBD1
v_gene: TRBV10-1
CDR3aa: CASSGTGWPGELFF
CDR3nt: TGCGCCAGCAGTGGGACAGGGTGGCCCGGGGAGCTGTTTTTT

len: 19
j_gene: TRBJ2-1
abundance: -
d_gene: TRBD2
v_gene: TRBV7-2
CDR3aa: CASSPMNLRLAGGYNEQFF
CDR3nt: TGTGCCAGCAGCCCAATGAATTTAAGACTAGCGGGAGGGTACAATGAGCAGTTCTTC

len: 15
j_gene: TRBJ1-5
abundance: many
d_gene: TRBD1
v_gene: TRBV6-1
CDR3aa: CASSGWDRGNQPQHF
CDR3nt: TGTGCCAGCAGTGGTTGGGACAGGGGGAATCAGCCCCAGCATTTT

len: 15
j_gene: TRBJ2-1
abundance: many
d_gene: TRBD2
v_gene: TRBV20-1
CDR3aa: CSARDQGGPHNEQFF
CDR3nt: TGCAGTGCTAGAGATCAGGGAGGGCCTCACAATGAGCAGTTCTTC

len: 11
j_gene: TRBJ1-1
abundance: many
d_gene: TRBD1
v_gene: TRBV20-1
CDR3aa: CSAGGVTEAFF
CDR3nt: TGCAGTGCAGGGGGCGTCACTGAAGCTTTCTTT

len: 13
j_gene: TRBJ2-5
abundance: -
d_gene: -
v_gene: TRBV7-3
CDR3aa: CASSFDGRETQYF
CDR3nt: TGTGCCAGCAGCTTCGACGGGCGGGAGACCCAGTACTTC

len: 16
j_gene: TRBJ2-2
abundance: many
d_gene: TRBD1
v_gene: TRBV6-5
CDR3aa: CASSSGQGGFSRELFF
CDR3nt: TGTGCCAGCAGTTCAGGACAGGGAGGATTTTCGAGGGAGCTGTTTTTT

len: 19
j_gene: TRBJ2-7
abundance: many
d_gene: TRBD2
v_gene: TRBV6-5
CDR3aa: CASSYSTASGRSKFYEQYF
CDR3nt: TGTGCCAGCAGTTACTCGACGGCTAGCGGGAGGTCTAAGTTCTACGAGCAGTACTTC

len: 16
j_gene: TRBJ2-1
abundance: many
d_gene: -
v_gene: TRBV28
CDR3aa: CASSSSGGTSYNEQFF
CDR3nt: TGTGCCAGCAGTTCCTCGGGCGGGACCTCCTACAATGAGCAGTTCTTC

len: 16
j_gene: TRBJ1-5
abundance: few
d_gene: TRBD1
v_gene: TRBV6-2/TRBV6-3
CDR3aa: CASSVLGQGAASPQHF
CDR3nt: TGTGCCAGCAGTGTTCTCGGACAGGGGGCAGCCAGCCCCCAGCATTTT

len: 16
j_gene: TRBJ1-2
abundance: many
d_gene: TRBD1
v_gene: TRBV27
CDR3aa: CASSPSSGTGVHGYTF
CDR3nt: TGTGCCAGCAGTCCATCTTCCGGGACAGGGGTTCATGGCTACACCTTC

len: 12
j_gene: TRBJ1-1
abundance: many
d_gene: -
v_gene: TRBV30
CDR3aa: CAWSVRGTEAFF
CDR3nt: TGTGCCTGGAGTGTGAGGGGCACTGAAGCTTTCTTT

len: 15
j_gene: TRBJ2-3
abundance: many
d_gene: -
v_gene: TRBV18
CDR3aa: CASSPPKGGADTQYF
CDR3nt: TGTGCCAGCTCACCACCGAAGGGGGGCGCAGATACGCAGTATTTT

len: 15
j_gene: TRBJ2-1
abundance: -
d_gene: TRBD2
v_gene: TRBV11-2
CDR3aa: CASSLGVAGGNGQFF
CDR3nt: TGTGCCAGCAGCTTAGGGGTAGCGGGAGGCAATGGGCAGTTCTTC

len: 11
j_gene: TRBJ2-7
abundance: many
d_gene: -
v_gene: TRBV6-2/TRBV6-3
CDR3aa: CAGRGNYEQYF
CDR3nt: TGTGCCGGAAGAGGGAATTACGAGCAGTACTTC

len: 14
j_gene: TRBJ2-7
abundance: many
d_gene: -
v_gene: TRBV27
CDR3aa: CASSPSVGPYEQYF
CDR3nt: TGTGCCAGCAGTCCCTCGGTAGGCCCCTACGAGCAGTACTTC

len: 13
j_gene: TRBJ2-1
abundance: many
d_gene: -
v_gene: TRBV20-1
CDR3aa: CSASNPPNNEQFF
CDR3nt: TGCAGTGCCTCTAACCCCCCAAACAATGAGCAGTTCTTC

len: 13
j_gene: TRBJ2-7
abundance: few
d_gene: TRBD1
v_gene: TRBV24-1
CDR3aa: CATSDRTGFEQYF
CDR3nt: TGTGCCACCAGTGACCGGACAGGGTTCGAGCAGTACTTC